This passage covers 2 T cell receptor beta chains from one sample sequenced in a study of blood T cell repertoires in COVID-19. Sequenced by immunoSEQ multiplex PCR; TCRdb stores in-frame clones only, minus some. This sample has about 250,000 clones, with under 95% found just once. Input material: PBMCs or T cells enriched from blood (not recorded which). The receptors stem from a woman aged 18 to 35 who had recovered from COVID-19.

The chain joins TRBV11-3 to TRBJ1-2; D call uncertain. Germline CDR1 SGHNT, CDR2 YENEEA. This CDR3 has 15 residues. V was cut by 1 base and J by 1 base, with 10 bases left in between. The CDR3 sequence is CASSLGRRLNYGYTF. The CDR3 nucleotides read TGTGCCAGCAGCTTAGGGAGAAGACTTAACTATGGCTACACCTTC.

V and J are TRBV19 and TRBJ1-5; 7 positions agree with TRBD1. V lost 4 bases, J lost 3 bases, and 6 bases stayed unmatched. CDR3 size: 15 residues. Germline assignment: CDR1 LNHDA and CDR2 SQIVND (reference sequence). CDR3 amino acids: CASSSTGDTNQPQHF. In nucleotides, the CDR3 is TGTGCCAGTAGTAGCACAGGGGACACCAATCAGCCCCAGCATTTT.